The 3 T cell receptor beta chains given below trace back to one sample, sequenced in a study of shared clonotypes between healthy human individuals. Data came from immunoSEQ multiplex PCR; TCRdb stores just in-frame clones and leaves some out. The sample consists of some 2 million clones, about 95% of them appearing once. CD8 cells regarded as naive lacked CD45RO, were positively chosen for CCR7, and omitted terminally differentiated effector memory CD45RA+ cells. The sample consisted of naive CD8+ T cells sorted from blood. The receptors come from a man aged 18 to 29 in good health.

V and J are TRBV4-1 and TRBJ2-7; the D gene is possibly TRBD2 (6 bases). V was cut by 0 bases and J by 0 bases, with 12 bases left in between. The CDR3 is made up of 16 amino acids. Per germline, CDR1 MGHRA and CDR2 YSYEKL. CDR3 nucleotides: TGCGCCAGCAGCCAAGAGAGTGGCGGGGCCTCCTACGAGCAGTACTTC. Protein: CASSQESGGASYEQYF.

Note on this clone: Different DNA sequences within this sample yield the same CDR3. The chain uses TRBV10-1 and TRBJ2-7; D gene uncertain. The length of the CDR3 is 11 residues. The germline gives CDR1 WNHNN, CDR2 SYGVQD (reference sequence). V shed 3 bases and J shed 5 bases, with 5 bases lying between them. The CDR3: CASSDSDEQYF. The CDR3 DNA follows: TGCGCCAGCAGTGACTCTGACGAGCAGTACTTC.

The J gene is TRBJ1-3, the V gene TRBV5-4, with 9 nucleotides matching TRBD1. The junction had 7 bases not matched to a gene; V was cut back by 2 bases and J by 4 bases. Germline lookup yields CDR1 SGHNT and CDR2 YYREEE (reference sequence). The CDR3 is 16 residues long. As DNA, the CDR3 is TGTGCCAGCAGCTTCGACCGGGACAGGGCGGGAAACACCATATATTTT. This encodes CASSFDRDRAGNTIYF.